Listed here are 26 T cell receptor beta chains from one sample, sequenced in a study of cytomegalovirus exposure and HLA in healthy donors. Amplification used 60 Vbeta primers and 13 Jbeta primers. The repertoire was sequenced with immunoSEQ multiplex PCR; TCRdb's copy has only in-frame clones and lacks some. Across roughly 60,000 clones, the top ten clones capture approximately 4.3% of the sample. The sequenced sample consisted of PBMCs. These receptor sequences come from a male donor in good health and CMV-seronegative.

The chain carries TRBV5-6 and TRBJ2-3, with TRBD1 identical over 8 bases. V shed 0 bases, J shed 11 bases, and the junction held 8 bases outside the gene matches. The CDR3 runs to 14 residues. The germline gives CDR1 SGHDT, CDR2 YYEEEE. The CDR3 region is CASSLEQGDEKQYF. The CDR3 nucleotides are TGTGCCAGCAGCTTGGAACAGGGGGATGAAAAGCAGTATTTT. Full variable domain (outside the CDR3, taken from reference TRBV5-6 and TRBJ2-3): DAGVTQSPTHLIKTRGQQVTLRCSPKSGHDTVSWYQQALGQGPQFIFQYYEEEERQRGNFPDRFSGHQFPNYSSELNVNALLLGDSALYLCASSLEQGDEKQYFGPGTRLTVL.

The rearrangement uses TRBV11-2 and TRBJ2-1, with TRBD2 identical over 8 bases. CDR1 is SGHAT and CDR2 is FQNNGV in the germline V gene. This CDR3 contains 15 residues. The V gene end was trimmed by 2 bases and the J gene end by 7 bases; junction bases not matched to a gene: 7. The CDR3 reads CASSLISGNLNEQFF. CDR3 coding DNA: TGTGCCAGCAGCTTAATTAGCGGGAATTTAAATGAGCAGTTCTTC.

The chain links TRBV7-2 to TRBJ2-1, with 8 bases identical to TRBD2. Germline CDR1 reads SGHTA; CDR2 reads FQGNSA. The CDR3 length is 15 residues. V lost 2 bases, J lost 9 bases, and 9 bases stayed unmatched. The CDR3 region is CASSLTGGTWGEQFF. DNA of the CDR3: TGTGCCAGCAGCTTAACGGGGGGGACTTGGGGTGAGCAGTTCTTC.

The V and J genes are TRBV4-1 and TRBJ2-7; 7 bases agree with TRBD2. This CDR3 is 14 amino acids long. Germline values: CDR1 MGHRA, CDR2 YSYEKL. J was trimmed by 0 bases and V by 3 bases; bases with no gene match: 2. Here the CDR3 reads CASSHGGSSYEQYF. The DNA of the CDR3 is TGCGCCAGCAGCCACGGGGGGAGCTCCTACGAGCAGTACTTC.

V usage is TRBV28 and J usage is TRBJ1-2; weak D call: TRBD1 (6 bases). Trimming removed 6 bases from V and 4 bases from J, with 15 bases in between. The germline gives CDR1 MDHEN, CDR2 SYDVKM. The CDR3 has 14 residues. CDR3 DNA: TGTGCCAGCAGGTCAACAGGGCTGATCTATGGCTACACCTTC. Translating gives CASRSTGLIYGYTF.

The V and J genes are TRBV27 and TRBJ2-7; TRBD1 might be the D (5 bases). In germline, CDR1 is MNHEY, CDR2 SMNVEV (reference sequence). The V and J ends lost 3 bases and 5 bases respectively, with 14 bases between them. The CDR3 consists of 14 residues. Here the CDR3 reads CASSLGQGLDEQYF. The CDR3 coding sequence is TGTGCCAGCAGTTTGGGGCAGGGCCTCGACGAGCAGTACTTC.

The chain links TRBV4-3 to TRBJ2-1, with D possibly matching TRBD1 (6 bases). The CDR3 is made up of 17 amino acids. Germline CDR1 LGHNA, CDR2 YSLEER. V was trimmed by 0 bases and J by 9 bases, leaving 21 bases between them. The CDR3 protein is CASSQETEARIGGEQFF. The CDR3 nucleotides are TGCGCCAGCAGCCAAGAGACGGAGGCGCGCATAGGGGGTGAGCAGTTCTTC.

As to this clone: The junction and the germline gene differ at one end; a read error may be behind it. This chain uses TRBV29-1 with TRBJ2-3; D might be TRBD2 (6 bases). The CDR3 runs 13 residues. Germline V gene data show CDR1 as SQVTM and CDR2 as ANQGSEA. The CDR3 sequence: CSVLGGKVDKQYF. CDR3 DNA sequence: TGCAGCGTCCTGGGGGGAAAAGTAGATAAGCAGTATTTT.

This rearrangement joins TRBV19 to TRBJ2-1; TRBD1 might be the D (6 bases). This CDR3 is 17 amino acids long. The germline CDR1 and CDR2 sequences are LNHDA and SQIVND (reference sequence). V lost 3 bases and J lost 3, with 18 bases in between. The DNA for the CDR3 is TGTGCCAGTAGTATCTCTTTTCGGACAGCTCTCTACAATGAGCAGTTCTTC. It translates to CASSISFRTALYNEQFF.

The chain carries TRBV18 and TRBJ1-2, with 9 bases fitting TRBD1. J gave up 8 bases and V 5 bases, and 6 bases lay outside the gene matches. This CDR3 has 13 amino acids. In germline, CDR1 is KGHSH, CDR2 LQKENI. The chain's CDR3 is CASSAGTGIGYTF. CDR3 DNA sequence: TGTGCCAGCTCAGCCGGGACAGGGATAGGCTACACCTTC.

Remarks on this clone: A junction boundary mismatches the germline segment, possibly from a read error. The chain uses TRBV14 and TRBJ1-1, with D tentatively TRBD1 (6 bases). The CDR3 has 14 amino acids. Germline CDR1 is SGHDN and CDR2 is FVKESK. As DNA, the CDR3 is TGTGCCAGCAGCCAAGGCTTAGGGGACACTGAAGATTTCTTT. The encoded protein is CASSQGLGDTEDFF.

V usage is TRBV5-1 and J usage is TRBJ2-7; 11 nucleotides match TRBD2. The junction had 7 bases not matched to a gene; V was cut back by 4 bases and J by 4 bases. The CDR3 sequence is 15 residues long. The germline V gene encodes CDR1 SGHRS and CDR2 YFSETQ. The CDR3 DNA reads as TGCGCCAGCAGCACCCTCACTAGCGGGGGTTACGAGCAGTACTTC. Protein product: CASSTLTSGGYEQYF.

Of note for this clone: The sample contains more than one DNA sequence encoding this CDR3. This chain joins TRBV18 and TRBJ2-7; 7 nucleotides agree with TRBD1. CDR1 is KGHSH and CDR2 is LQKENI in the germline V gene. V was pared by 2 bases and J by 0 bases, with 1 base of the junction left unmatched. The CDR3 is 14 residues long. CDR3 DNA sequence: TGTGCCAGCTCACCATGGGACAGCTCCTACGAGCAGTACTTC. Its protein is CASSPWDSSYEQYF.

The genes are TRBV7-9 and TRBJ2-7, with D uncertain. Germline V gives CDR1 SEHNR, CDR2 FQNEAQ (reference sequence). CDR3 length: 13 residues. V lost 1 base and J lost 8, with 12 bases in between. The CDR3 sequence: CASSLEPRVKQYF. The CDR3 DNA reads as TGTGCCAGCAGCTTAGAGCCCCGGGTGAAGCAGTACTTC.

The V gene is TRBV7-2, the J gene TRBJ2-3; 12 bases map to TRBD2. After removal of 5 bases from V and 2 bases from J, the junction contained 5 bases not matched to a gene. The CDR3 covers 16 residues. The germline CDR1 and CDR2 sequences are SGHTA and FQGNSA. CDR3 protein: CASSAGLAGITDTQYF. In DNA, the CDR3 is TGTGCCAGCAGCGCCGGACTAGCGGGGATCACAGATACGCAGTATTTT. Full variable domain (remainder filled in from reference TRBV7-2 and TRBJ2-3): GAGVSQSPSNKVTEKGKDVELRCDPISGHTALYWYRQSLGQGLEFLIYFQGNSAPDKSGLPSDRFSAERTGGSVSTLTIQRTQQEDSAVYLCASSAGLAGITDTQYFGPGTRLTVL.

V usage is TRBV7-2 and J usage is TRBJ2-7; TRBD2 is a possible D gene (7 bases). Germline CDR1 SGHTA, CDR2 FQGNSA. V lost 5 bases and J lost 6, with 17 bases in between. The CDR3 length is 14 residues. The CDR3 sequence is CASSVGQGRGEQYF. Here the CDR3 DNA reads TGTGCCAGCAGCGTAGGGCAGGGGAGGGGCGAGCAGTACTTC.

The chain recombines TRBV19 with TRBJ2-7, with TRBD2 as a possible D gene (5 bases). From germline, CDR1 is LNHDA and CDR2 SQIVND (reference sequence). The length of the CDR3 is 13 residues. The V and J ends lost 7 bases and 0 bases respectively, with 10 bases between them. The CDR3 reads CASTPGNSYEQYF. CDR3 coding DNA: TGTGCCAGTACCCCGGGGAACTCCTACGAGCAGTACTTC.

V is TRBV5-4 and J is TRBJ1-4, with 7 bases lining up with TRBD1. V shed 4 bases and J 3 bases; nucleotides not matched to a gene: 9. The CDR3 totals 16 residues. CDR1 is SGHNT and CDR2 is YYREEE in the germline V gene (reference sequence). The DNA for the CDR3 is TGTGCCAGCAGCCCCGACAGGGCAAGGGCTAATGAAAAACTGTTTTTT. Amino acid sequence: CASSPDRARANEKLFF. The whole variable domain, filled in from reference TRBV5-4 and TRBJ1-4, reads ETGVTQSPTHLIKTRGQQVTLRCSSQSGHNTVSWYQQALGQGPQFIFQYYREEENGRGNFPPRFSGLQFPNYSSELNVNALELDDSALYLCASSPDRARANEKLFFGSGTQLSVL.

The CDR3 bases are TGTGCCAGCAGTTACGGGCCGGAGCGGTGGCAGTACTTC. Translated: CASSYGPERWQYF. The V call is TRBV6-5, the J call TRBJ2-7; perhaps TRBD2 as D (5 bases). CDR1 is MNHEY and CDR2 is SVGAGI in the germline V gene. Trimming removed 2 bases from V and 9 bases from J, with 14 bases in between. The CDR3 length is 13 residues.

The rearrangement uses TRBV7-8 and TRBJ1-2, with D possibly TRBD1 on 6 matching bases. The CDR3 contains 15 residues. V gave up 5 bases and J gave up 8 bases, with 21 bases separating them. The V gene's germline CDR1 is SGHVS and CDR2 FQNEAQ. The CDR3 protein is CASSPNTGTRGGYTF. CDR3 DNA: TGTGCCAGCAGCCCCAATACAGGGACGCGGGGGGGCTACACCTTC.

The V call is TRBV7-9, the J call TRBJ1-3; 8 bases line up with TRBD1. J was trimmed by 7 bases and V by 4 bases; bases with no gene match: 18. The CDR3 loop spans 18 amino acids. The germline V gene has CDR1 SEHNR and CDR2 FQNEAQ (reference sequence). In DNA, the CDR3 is TGTGCCAGCAGCTCCGACAGACAGGGGTTCTATCGAGTTAACACCATATATTTT. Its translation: CASSSDRQGFYRVNTIYF. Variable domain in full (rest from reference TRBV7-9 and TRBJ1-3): DTGVSQNPRHKITKRGQNVTFRCDPISEHNRLYWYRQTLGQGPEFLTYFQNEAQLEKSRLLSDRFSAERPKGSFSTLEIQRTEQGDSAMYLCASSSDRQGFYRVNTIYFGEGSWLTVV.

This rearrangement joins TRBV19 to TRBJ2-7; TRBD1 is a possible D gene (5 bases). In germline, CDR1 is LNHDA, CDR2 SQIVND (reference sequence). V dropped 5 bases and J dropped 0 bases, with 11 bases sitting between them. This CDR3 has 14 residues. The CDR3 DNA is TGTGCCAGTAGTGGGGCGGCGAGCTCCTACGAGCAGTACTTC. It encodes CASSGAASSYEQYF.

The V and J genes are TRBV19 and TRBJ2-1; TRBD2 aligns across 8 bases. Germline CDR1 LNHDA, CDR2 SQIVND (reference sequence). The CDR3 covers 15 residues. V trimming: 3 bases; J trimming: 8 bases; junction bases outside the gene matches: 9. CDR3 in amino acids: CASSIGLAIAHEQFF. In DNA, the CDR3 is TGTGCCAGTAGTATCGGACTAGCAATTGCGCATGAGCAGTTCTTC.

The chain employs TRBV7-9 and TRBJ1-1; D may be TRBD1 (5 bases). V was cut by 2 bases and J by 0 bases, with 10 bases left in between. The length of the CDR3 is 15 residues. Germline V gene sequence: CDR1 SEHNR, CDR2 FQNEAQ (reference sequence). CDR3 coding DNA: TGTGCCAGCAGCTTACAGGGTTCGGTGAACACTGAAGCTTTCTTT. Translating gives CASSLQGSVNTEAFF.

This CDR3 is CASRTGNTEAFF. The DNA for the CDR3 is TGTGCCAGCAGGACAGGAAACACTGAAGCTTTCTTT. The chain has TRBV6-5 and TRBJ1-1; D is perhaps TRBD1 (6 bases). The CDR3 spans 12 residues. Germline V gene sequence: CDR1 MNHEY, CDR2 SVGAGI. V was clipped by 6 bases and J by 2 bases, with 7 bases between them.

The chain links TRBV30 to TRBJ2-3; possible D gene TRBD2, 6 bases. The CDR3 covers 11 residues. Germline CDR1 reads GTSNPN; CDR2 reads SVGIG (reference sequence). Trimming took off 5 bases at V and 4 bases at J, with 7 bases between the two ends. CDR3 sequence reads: CAWWGADTQYF. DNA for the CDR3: TGTGCCTGGTGGGGGGCAGATACGCAGTATTTT.